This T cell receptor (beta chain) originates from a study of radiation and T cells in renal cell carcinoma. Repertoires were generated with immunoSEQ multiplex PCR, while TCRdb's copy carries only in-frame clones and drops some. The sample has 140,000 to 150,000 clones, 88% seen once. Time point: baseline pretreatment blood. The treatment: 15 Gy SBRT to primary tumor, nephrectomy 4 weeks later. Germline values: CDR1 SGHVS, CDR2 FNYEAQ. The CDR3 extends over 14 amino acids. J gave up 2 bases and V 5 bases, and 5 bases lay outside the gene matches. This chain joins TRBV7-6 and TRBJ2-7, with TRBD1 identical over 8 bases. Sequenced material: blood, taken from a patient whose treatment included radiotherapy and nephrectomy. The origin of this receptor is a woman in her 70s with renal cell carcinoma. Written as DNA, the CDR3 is TGTGCCAGCAGCGAACTGACAGGGGCCTACGAGCAGTACTTC. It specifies CASSELTGAYEQYF.